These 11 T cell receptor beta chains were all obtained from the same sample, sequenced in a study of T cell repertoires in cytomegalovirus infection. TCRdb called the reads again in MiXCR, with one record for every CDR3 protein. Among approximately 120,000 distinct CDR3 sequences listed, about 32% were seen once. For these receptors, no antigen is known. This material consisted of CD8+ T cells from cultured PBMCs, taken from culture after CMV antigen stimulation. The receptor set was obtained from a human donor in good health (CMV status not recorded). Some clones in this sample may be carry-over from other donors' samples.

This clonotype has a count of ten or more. The CDR3 reads CASSIAGANYGYTF. In nucleotides, the CDR3 is TGTGCCAGTAGTATAGCAGGAGCGAACTATGGCTACACCTTC. The chain uses TRBV19 and TRBJ1-2; D unclear. Trimming took 1 base from V and 2 from J, leaving 8 bases between them. Germline V lookup: CDR1 LNHDA, CDR2 SQIVND (reference sequence). The CDR3 extends over 14 amino acids.

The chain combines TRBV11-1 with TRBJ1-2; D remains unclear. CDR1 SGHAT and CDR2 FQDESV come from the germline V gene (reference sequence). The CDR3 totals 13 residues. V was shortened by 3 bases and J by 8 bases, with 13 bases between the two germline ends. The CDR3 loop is CASSLDGPGGYTF. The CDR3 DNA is TGTGCCAGCAGCTTGGACGGCCCCGGCGGCTACACCTTC.

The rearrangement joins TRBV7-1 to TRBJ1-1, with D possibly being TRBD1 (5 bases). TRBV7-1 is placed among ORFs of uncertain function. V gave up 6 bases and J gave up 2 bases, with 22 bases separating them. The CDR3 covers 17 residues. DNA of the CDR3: TGTGCCAGCAGACAAATCCCCAGACAGAGGCCTAACACTGAAGCTTTCTTT. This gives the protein CASRQIPRQRPNTEAFF.

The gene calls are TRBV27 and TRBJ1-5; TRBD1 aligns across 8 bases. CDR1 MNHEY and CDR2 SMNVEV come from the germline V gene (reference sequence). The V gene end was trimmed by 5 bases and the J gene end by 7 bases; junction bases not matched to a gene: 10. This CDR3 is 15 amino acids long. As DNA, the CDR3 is TGTGCCAGCAGTCGAACAGGGGGGAGGGGGCAGCCCCAGCATTTT. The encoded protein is CASSRTGGRGQPQHF.

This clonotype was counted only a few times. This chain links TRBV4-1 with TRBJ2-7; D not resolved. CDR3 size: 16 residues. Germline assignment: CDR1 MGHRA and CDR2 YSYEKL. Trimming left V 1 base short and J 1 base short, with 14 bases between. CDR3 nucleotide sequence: TGCGCCAGCAGCCAAGTGAGAGACAACCCATCCTACGAGCAGTACTTC. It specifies CASSQVRDNPSYEQYF.

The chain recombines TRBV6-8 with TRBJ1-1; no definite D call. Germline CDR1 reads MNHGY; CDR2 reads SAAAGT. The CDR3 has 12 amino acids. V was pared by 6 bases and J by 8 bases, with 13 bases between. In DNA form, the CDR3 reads TGTGCCAGCAGGGGAGTGGGTTTCGAAGCTTTCTTT. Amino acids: CASRGVGFEAFF.

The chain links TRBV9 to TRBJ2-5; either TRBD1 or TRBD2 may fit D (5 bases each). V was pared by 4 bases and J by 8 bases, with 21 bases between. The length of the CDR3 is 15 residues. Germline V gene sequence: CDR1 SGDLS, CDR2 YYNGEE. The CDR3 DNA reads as TGTGCCAGCAGCTCAACCGGGACCACCATTAACACCCAGTACTTC. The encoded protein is CASSSTGTTINTQYF.

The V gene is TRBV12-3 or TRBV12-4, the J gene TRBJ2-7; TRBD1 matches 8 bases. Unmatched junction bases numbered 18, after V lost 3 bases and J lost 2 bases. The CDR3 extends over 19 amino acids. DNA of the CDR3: TGTGCCAGCAGTTTCTTACTAAGTCTTAGGGACAGGACGACCTACGAGCAGTACTTC. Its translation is CASSFLLSLRDRTTYEQYF.

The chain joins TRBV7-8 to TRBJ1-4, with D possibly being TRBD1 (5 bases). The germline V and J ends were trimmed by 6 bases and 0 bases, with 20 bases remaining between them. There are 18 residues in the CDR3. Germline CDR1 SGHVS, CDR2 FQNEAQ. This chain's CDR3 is CASSHRASGAATNEKLFF. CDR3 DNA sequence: TGTGCCAGCAGTCATAGGGCTAGCGGGGCTGCAACTAATGAAAAACTGTTTTTT.

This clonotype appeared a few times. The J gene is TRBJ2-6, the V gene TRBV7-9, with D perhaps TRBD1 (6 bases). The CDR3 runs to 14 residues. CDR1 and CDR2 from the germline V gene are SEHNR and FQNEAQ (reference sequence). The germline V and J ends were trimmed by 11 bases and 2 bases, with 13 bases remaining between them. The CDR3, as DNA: TGTGCCCCGAGCCCAGGGGCTGGGGCCAACGTCCTGACTTTC. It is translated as CAPSPGAGANVLTF. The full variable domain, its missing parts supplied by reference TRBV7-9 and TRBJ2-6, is DTGVSQNPRHKITKRGQNVTFRCDPISEHNRLYWYRQTLGQGPEFLTYFQNEAQLEKSRLLSDRFSAERPKGSFSTLEIQRTEQGDSAMYLCAPSPGAGANVLTFGAGSRLTVL.

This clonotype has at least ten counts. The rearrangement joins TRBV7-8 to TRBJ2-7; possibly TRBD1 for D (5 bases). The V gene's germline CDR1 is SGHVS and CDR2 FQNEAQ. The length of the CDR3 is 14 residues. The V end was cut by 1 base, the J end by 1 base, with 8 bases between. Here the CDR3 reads CASSLVAGSYEQYF. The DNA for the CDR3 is TGTGCCAGCAGCTTAGTCGCAGGGTCCTACGAGCAGTACTTC.